This T cell receptor (beta chain) was recovered during a study of blood T cell repertoires in COVID-19. Study as a whole: Acute and convalescent COVID-19 samples came from the United States, Italy and Spain. Sources were T cells, B-cell-depleted T cells, or PBMCs; the material itself was cDNA or gDNA.

Study processing details: The assay estimated nucleated cells by amplifying reference gene primers. This table comes from immunoSEQ multiplex PCR, and its TCRdb copy is limited to in-frame clones, with some not included. V and J calls and clone size are given by that table; D and trimming were obtained from the DNA. The data show 100,000 to 150,000 clones, with approximately 88% seen just once and 9% to 12% held by the top ten. The CDR3 loop spans 15 amino acids. V shed 5 bases and J shed 3 bases, with 17 bases lying between them. Germline V gene data show CDR1 as MDHEN and CDR2 as SYDVKM. The receptor's source is a man over 45 with acute or convalescent COVID-19. V gene TRBV28 combines with J gene TRBJ2-7; D is unclear. The source material was peripheral blood. CDR3: CASSRMQALFYEQYF. CDR3 nucleotides: TGTGCCAGCAGTAGGATGCAGGCACTTTTCTACGAGCAGTACTTC.